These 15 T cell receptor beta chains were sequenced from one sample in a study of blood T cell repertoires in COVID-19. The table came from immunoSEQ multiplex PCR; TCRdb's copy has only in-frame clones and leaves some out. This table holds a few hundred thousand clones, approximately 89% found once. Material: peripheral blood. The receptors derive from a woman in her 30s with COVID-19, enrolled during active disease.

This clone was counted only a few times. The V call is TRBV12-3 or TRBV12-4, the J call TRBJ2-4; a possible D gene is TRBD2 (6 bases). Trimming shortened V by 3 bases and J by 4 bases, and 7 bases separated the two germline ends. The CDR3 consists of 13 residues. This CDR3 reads CASSLGGKNIQYF. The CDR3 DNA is TGTGCCAGCAGTTTGGGGGGTAAAAACATTCAGTACTTC.

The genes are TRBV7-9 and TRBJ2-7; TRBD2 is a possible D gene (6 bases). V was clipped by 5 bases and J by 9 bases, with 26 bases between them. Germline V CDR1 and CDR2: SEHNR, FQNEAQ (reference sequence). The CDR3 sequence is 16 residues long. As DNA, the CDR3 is TGTGCCAGCAGCCCCCAGAGAACCGGGACTCCCCTGTGGCAGTACTTC. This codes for CASSPQRTGTPLWQYF.

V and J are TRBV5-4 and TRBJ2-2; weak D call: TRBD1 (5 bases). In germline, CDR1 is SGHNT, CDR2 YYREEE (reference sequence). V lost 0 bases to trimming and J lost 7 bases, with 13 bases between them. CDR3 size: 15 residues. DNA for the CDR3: TGTGCCAGCAGCTTGGATGGCAGGGTGGTCGGGGAGCTGTTTTTT. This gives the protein CASSLDGRVVGELFF.

CDR3 coding DNA: TGTGCCAGCAGTCCGGGACGGGGGGGGCTGAACACTGAAGCTTTCTTT. This sequence encodes CASSPGRGGLNTEAFF. The chain has TRBV27 and TRBJ1-1, with D possibly being TRBD1 (6 bases). Germline V gene data show CDR1 as MNHEY and CDR2 as SMNVEV (reference sequence). V gave up 5 bases and J gave up 0 bases, with 16 bases separating them. The CDR3 sequence is 16 residues long.

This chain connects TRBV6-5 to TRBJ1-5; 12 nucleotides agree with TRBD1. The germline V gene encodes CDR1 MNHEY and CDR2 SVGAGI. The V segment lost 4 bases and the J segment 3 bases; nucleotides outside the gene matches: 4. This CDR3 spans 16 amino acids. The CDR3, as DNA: TGTGCCAGCAGTTCGGGGACAGGGGGCCCCAATCAGCCCCAGCATTTT. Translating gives CASSSGTGGPNQPQHF.

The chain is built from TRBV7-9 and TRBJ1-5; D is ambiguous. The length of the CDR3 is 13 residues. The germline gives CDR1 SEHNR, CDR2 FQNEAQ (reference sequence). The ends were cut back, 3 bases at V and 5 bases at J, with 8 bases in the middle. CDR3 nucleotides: TGTGCCAGCAGCTTGGCCCCCGATCAGCCCCAGCATTTT. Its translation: CASSLAPDQPQHF.

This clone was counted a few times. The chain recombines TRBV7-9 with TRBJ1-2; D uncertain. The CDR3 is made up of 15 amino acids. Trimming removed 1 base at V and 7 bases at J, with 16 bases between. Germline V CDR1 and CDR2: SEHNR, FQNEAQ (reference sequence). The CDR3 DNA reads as TGTGCCAGCAGCTTAGTAGTCCCTTCCCGAGGTGGCTACACCTTC. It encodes CASSLVVPSRGGYTF.

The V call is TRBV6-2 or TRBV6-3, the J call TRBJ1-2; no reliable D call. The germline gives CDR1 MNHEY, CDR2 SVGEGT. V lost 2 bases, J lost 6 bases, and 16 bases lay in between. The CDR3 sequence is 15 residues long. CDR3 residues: CASSYGVRVSDGYTF. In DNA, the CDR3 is TGTGCCAGCAGTTACGGTGTTCGGGTCTCGGATGGCTACACCTTC.

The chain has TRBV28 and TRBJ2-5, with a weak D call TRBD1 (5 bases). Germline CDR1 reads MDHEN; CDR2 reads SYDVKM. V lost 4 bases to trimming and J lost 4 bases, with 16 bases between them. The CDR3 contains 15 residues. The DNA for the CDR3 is TGTGCCAGCAGTTACCTTCCAGGGATTCGAGAGACCCAGTACTTC. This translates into CASSYLPGIRETQYF.

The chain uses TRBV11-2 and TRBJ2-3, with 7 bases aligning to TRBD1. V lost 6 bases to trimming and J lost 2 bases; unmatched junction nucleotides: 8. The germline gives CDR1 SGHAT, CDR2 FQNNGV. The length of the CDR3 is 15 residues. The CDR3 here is CASSWTGPNTDTQYF. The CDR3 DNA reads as TGTGCCAGCAGTTGGACAGGTCCGAACACAGATACGCAGTATTTT.

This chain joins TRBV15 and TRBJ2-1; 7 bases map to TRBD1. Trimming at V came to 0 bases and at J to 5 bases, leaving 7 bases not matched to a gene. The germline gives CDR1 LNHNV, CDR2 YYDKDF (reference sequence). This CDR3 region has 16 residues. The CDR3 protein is CATSRDFPGTDNEQFF. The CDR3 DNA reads TGTGCCACCAGCAGAGATTTCCCGGGGACAGACAATGAGCAGTTCTTC.

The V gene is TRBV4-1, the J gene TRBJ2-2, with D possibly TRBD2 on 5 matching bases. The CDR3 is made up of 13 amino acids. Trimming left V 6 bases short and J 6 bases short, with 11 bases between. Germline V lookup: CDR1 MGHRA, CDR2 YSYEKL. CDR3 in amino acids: CASRVNGAGELFF. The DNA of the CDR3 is TGCGCCAGCAGGGTTAACGGGGCCGGGGAGCTGTTTTTT.

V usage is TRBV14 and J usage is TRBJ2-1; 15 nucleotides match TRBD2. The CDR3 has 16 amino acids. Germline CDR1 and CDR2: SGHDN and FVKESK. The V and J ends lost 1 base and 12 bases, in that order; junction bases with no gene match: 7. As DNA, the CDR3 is TGTGCCAGCAGCCAAGGTGGACTAGCGGGAGGGAGGGGGCAGTTCTTC. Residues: CASSQGGLAGGRGQFF.

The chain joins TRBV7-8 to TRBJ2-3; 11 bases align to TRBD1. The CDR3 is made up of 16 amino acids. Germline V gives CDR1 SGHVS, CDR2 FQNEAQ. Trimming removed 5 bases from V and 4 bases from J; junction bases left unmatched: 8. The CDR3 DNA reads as TGTGCCAGCAGCCCCAGGGGGGGACAGGGGGCAGATACGCAGTATTTT. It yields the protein CASSPRGGQGADTQYF.

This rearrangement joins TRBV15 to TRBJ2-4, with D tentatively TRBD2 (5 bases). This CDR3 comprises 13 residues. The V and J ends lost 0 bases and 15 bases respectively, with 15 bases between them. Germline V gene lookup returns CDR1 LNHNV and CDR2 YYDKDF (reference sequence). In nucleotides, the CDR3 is TGTGCCACCAGCAGAGATGAAACAGCCGCGGGGTACTTC. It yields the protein CATSRDETAAGYF.